The T cell receptor beta chain described here comes from a study of CD8 T cells in cerebrospinal fluid in Alzheimer's disease. For the study at large: Two single-cell methods, plate-based nested PCR and droplet-based sequencing, assessed CSF clonal expansion.

This clonotype is deemed large by its frequency. Confirmation of patient neurodegeneration relied on biomarkers such as neurofilament, amyloid-beta and tau. CSF cells were profiled by 10X single-cell V(D)J and 5' expression. From the 10x single-cell sequencing reads, TCRdb lists one entry per CDR3 protein and no DNA. The sample data list some 980 distinct CDR3 sequences. Germline V gene lookup returns CDR1 ENHRY and CDR2 SYGVKD. The CDR3 runs 15 residues. This TCR came from a human donor with mild cognitive impairment. The V gene is TRBV10-3, the J gene TRBJ2-4. Specimen: cerebrospinal fluid. CDR3 loop: CAISDSNVAKNIQYF.